This T cell receptor beta chain was captured in a study of blood T cells in healthy people across ages. To note about this clonotype: The antigen remains undetermined.

Findings and limits, study-wide: While age rose, TCR beta diversity per million T cells dropped in a roughly linear way. The study found TCR beta diversity correlated strongly with naive T cell percentage.

Through a sample-barcoded 5' primer and a J-beta primer mix, a second PCR was run for roughly 7 to 12 cycles. TCRdb re-analysed the 5' RACE reads in MiXCR, keeping a single row per CDR3 protein. The sample shows 500,000 to 650,000 distinct CDR3 sequences, about 27% of them seen only once. This same sample was also part of a study on T cells of mothers and their children. That source notes: Amplification in the second PCR used the M1S primer, which added sample barcodes and 2-4 random nucleotides. It was found that thymic selection shapes TCR recombination output similarly in related and unrelated pairs.

Material for sequencing was blood. The sequence was obtained from a boy aged 2 to 10 in good health.

The CDR3 protein is CASSAPGYEQYF. CDR3 bases: TGTGCCAGCAGCGCTCCCGGATACGAGCAGTACTTC. This chain uses TRBV6-1 with TRBJ2-7; D remains ambiguous. Looked up from germline, CDR1 is MNHNS and CDR2 is SASEGT. Trimming shortened V by 6 bases and J by 4 bases, and 10 bases separated the two germline ends. The CDR3 extends over 12 amino acids.